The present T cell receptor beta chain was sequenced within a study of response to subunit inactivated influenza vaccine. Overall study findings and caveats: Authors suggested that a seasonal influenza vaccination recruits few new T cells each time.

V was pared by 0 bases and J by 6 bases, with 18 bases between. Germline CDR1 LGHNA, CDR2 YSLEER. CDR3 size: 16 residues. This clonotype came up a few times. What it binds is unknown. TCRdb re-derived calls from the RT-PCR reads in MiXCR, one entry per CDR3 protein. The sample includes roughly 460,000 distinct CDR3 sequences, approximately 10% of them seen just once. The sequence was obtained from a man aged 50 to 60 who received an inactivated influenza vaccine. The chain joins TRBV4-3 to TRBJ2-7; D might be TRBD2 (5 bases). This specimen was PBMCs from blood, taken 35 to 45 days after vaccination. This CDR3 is CASSQEGLASSGEQYF. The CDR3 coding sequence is TGCGCCAGCAGCCAAGAAGGCCTAGCCTCTTCGGGCGAGCAGTACTTC.